These 7 T cell receptor beta chains came from one sample sequenced in a study of T cell clonality in common variable immunodeficiency. The repertoire was sequenced with immunoSEQ multiplex PCR; TCRdb's copy has only in-frame clones and lacks some. Observed in the sample are around 10,000 clones, none of them singletons. These TCRs are of unknown antigen specificity. Study findings and constraints: Reportedly, TCR beta sequences from common variable immunodeficiency showed fewer deletions and N-nucleotide insertions.

The sequenced material came from peripheral blood mononuclear cells. Receptors originate from a human donor with common variable immunodeficiency.

This clone was found a few times. The CDR3 end falls 3 residues outside the read, so it is completed with the germline J gene. The gene calls are TRBV19 and TRBJ1-6; TRBD1 matches 7 bases. V shed 4 bases and J 0 bases; nucleotides not matched to a gene: 9. CDR3 length: 18 residues. The germline CDR1 and CDR2 sequences are LNHDA and SQIVND (reference sequence). The CDR3 bases that were read are TGTGCCAGTAGTAACCACAGGGGCTCCAGCTCCTATAATTCACCC. This codes for CASSNHRGSSSYNSP. The whole CDR3 is CASSNHRGSSSYNSPLHF. Drawing the rest from reference TRBV19 and TRBJ1-6, the complete variable domain is DGGITQSPKYLFRKEGQNVTLSCEQNLNHDAMYWYRQDPGQGLRLIYYSQIVNDFQKGDIAEGYSVSREKKESFPLTVTSAQKNPTAFYLCASSNHRGSSSYNSPLHFGNGTRLTVT.

The sample holds a few counts of this clone. The CDR3 is cut off 3 residues early in the read; its end comes from the germline J gene. The rearrangement uses TRBV29-1 and TRBJ2-7; tentative D call: TRBD2 (6 bases). This CDR3 has 14 amino acids. V was clipped by 4 bases and J by 1 base, with 14 bases between them. Germline CDR1 reads SQVTM; CDR2 reads ANQGSEA. CDR3 DNA, as far as it was read: TGCAGCGTTGTGATCTTCGGGGGTTCCTACGAG. Translation: CSVVIFGGSYE. The entire CDR3 is CSVVIFGGSYEQYF.

Only a few counts were recorded for this clone. The observed sequence ends 3 residues before the CDR3 terminus, with the missing tail filled in from the germline J gene. The chain combines TRBV2 with TRBJ1-1, with TRBD1 matching 8 bases. The CDR3 extends over 15 amino acids. V gave up 2 bases and J gave up 6 bases; unmatched junction bases: 8. Per the germline V gene, CDR1 is SNHLY and CDR2 is FYNNEI. The CDR3 bases that were read are TGTGCCAGCAGTGAAATAACAGGGGGTATGGCTGAA. This translates into CASSEITGGMAE. The whole CDR3 reads CASSEITGGMAEAFF. Complete variable domain (other parts from reference TRBV2 and TRBJ1-1): EPEVTQTPSHQVTQMGQEVILRCVPISNHLYFYWYRQILGQKVEFLVSFYNNEISEKSEIFDDQFSVERPDGSNFTLKIRSTKLEDSAMYFCASSEITGGMAEAFFGQGTRLTVV.

The table lists this clone with a few counts. The read falls 3 residues short of the CDR3 end, and the missing part is taken from the germline J gene. This chain connects TRBV19 to TRBJ1-5; TRBD1 might be the D (6 bases). V was trimmed by 6 bases and J by 6 bases, leaving 9 bases between them. The CDR3 has 12 residues. The germline V gene has CDR1 LNHDA and CDR2 SQIVND (reference sequence). The CDR3 bases that were read are TGTGCCAGTAGAAGGGGGATTCAGCCC. It translates to CASRRGIQP. From start to end, the CDR3 is CASRRGIQPQHF.

Concerning this clone itself: The read ends 3 residues early relative to the CDR3; the germline J gene fills the gap. V and J are TRBV18 and TRBJ2-1; D is undetermined. V was pared by 1 base and J by 5 bases, with 12 bases between. Germline loops: CDR1 KGHSH, CDR2 LQKENI. The CDR3 length is 15 residues. The part of the CDR3 DNA that was read is TGTGCCAGCTCACCACAACGGGTTTTGAACAATGAG. This codes for CASSPQRVLNNE. The complete CDR3 reads CASSPQRVLNNEQFF.

As regards this clone: The read finishes 3 residues shy of the CDR3 end, and the germline J gene is used to complete it. The chain has TRBV30 and TRBJ2-3, with 8 bases lining up with TRBD1. Trimming cost V 1 base and J 2 bases; bases outside gene matches: 5. This CDR3 region has 15 residues. Germline V CDR1 and CDR2: GTSNPN, SVGIG (reference sequence). Partial CDR3 DNA: TGTGCCTGGAGTGGAGGACAGGGCCCCACAGATACG. It codes for CAWSGGQGPTDT. The entire CDR3 reads CAWSGGQGPTDTQYF.

This clone was counted between two and nine times. The read stops 3 residues short of the end of the CDR3; the missing end is completed from the germline J gene. This chain connects TRBV19 to TRBJ1-6; 7 nucleotides line up with TRBD1. Germline lookup yields CDR1 LNHDA and CDR2 SQIVND (reference sequence). The CDR3 runs 16 residues. J was trimmed by 0 bases and V by 3 bases; bases with no gene match: 2. The CDR3 here is CASSIWTGSYNSPLHF. Partial CDR3 DNA: TGTGCCAGTAGTATCTGGACAGGCTCCTATAATTCACCC.